This TCR beta chain was obtained from a study of shared clonotypes between healthy human individuals. Across the study: Each donor had three CD4 naive, three CD4 memory, two CD8 naive and one CD8 memory plate.

Trimming stripped 5 bases from V and 5 bases from J, with 12 bases between. This CDR3 is 13 amino acids long. The germline CDR1 and CDR2 sequences are SEHNR and FQNEAQ (reference sequence). Only one count was recorded for this clone. All of the donors resided in Nashville, Tennessee, and each was a Caucasian adult. Method: immunoSEQ multiplex PCR; TCRdb's copy keeps in-frame clones and lacks some. The sample lists approximately 2.4 million clones, around 95% seen once, with approximately 0.13% in the top ten. The clonotype comes from a man between 18 and 29 years old in good health. The chain couples TRBV7-9 to TRBJ2-5; no clear D gene. The sample consisted of naive CD4+ T cells sorted from blood. The subset was: CD45RA+ positively selected. This CDR3 is CASSLMKPETQYF. The DNA for the CDR3 is TGTGCCAGCAGCCTTATGAAACCTGAGACCCAGTACTTC.